Below are 27 T cell receptor beta chains sequenced from a single sample in a study of blood T cell repertoires in COVID-19. Only in-frame clones appear in the TCRdb table, and some are missing; sequencing was by immunoSEQ multiplex PCR. The repertoire holds roughly 200,000 clones, with approximately 80% as singletons. Sequencing input: peripheral blood. These receptors were obtained from a woman aged 40 to 50 with COVID-19, enrolled during active disease.

V and J are TRBV5-6 and TRBJ1-6; tentatively, D is TRBD1 (5 bases). This CDR3 spans 15 amino acids. V shed 1 base and J shed 7 bases, with 12 bases lying between them. CDR1 is SGHDT and CDR2 is YYEEEE in the germline V gene. For the CDR3, the DNA is TGTGCCAGCAGCTTGTACAGGTCCTTAAATTCACCCCTCCACTTT. Translated: CASSLYRSLNSPLHF.

V and J are TRBV28 and TRBJ2-7, with 9 bases matching TRBD1. V was clipped by 6 bases and J by 5 bases; unmatched bases: 8. This CDR3 spans 14 amino acids. Germline assignment: CDR1 MDHEN and CDR2 SYDVKM. This CDR3 is CASRIGTGLDEQYF. The CDR3 nucleotides read TGTGCCAGCAGAATCGGGACAGGGCTAGACGAGCAGTACTTC.

The chain links TRBV7-2 to TRBJ1-5; 8 bases map to TRBD1. Germline values: CDR1 SGHTA, CDR2 FQGNSA. This CDR3 contains 15 residues. J lost 6 bases, V lost 5 bases, and 9 bases had no gene match. The CDR3 DNA sequence: TGTGCCAGCAGCCCCTCGGACAGGGCGAGTCAGCCCCAGCATTTT. This translates into CASSPSDRASQPQHF.

The gene calls are TRBV5-1 and TRBJ2-3; 12 nucleotides agree with TRBD2. V dropped 3 bases and J dropped 1; count of bases not matched to a gene: 6. Looked up from germline, CDR1 is SGHRS and CDR2 is YFSETQ. The CDR3 has 17 residues. As DNA, the CDR3 is TGCGCCAGCAGCTCCTGGACTAGCGGGGACCGCACAGATACGCAGTATTTT. It codes for CASSSWTSGDRTDTQYF.

This clone has more than one count but fewer than ten. The gene calls are TRBV3-1 (or the pseudogene TRBV3-2) and TRBJ1-2, with a tentative D call TRBD1 (5 bases). Trimming left V 1 base short and J 3 bases short, with 9 bases between. The CDR3 is 14 amino acids. CDR1 is LGHDT, CDR2 YNNKEL, per germline (reference sequence). CDR3 DNA: TGTGCCAGCAGCCAAGGGGGCGTCGACTATGGCTACACCTTC. It encodes CASSQGGVDYGYTF.

This clone was detected only once. The V gene is TRBV7-9, the J gene TRBJ1-5, with D perhaps matching TRBD1 (6 bases). V lost 5 bases and J 12 bases, leaving 14 bases between the germline ends. This CDR3 has 12 residues. Germline-derived CDR1 and CDR2 are SEHNR and FQNEAQ (reference sequence). CDR3 amino acids: CASSPGAGDQHF. Written as DNA, the CDR3 is TGTGCCAGCAGCCCCGGAGCAGGGGACCAGCATTTT.

V gene TRBV18 combines with J gene TRBJ1-4; TRBD1 is a possible D gene (6 bases). Germline V lookup: CDR1 KGHSH, CDR2 LQKENI. The CDR3 sequence is 15 residues long. The V end lost 4 bases, the J end lost 3 bases, and 12 bases lay between the germline ends. CDR3 DNA: TGTGCCAGCTCACATCAGGGGAAGGCTAATGAAAAACTGTTTTTT. Residues: CASSHQGKANEKLFF. The full variable domain, its missing parts supplied by reference TRBV18 and TRBJ1-4, is NAGVMQNPRHLVRRRGQEARLRCSPMKGHSHVYWYRQLPEEGLKFMVYLQKENIIDESGMPKERFSAEFPKEGPSILRIQQVVRGDSAAYFCASSHQGKANEKLFFGSGTQLSVL.

The chain carries TRBV7-3 and TRBJ1-2; 7 nucleotides match TRBD1. Germline loops: CDR1 SGHTA, CDR2 FQGTGA. The CDR3 extends over 16 amino acids. J gave up 6 bases and V 1 base, and 11 bases lay outside the gene matches. The CDR3 coding sequence is TGTGCCAGCAGCTTAAAAGGCCAGGGGGGCGTAGATGGCTACACCTTC. This gives the protein CASSLKGQGGVDGYTF.

This chain uses TRBV2 with TRBJ1-1; a possible D gene is TRBD1 (6 bases). CDR1 is SNHLY and CDR2 is FYNNEI in the germline V gene. V lost 4 bases, J lost 8 bases, and 14 bases lay in between. CDR3 length: 13 residues. CDR3 residues: CASSGVVRGEAFF. The CDR3 coding sequence is TGTGCCAGCAGTGGAGTAGTAAGGGGGGAAGCTTTCTTT.

The chain is built from TRBV7-9 and TRBJ1-3, with D possibly TRBD1 on 5 matching bases. This CDR3 has 13 amino acids. Germline V lookup: CDR1 SEHNR, CDR2 FQNEAQ (reference sequence). CDR3 DNA: TGTGTCATGATCGGGGGCTCTGGAAACACCATATATTTT. Encoded protein: CVMIGGSGNTIYF.

The chain joins TRBV29-1 to TRBJ1-1; D may be TRBD1 (6 bases). Germline V gene data show CDR1 as SQVTM and CDR2 as ANQGSEA. The V end was cut by 8 bases, the J end by 1 base, with 11 bases between. This CDR3 spans 12 amino acids. CDR3 nucleotides: TGCAGCACGAAGGGGGAGAACACTGAAGCTTTCTTT. As protein: CSTKGENTEAFF.

Notes on this clone: Compared with germline, one end of the junction differs, possibly owing to a read error. The V gene is TRBV7-7, the J gene TRBJ1-1; TRBD1 is a possible D gene (5 bases). The length of the CDR3 is 16 residues. Germline values: CDR1 SSHAT, CDR2 FNYEAQ (reference sequence). In nucleotides, the CDR3 is TGTGCTAGCAGCCCCGCCGGGACGGGAGTGAACACTGAAGCTTTCTTT. It encodes CASSPAGTGVNTEAFF.

The chain has TRBV14 and TRBJ1-2; unclear D gene. Germline CDR1 and CDR2: SGHDN and FVKESK. The CDR3 totals 12 residues. V dropped 9 bases and J dropped 0 bases, with 8 bases sitting between them. CDR3 coding DNA: TGTGCCAGGCGAGTGACTAACTATGGCTACACCTTC. As protein: CARRVTNYGYTF.

The rearrangement links TRBV6-4 to TRBJ1-1; D is unresolved. CDR1 is MRHNA and CDR2 is SNTAGT in the germline V gene. Trimming pared 2 bases from V and 7 bases from J, leaving 8 bases between. This CDR3 region has 12 residues. The CDR3 DNA sequence: TGTGCCAGCAGTGACGGAGGTCTTGAAGCTTTCTTT. Protein product: CASSDGGLEAFF.

The CDR3 protein is CASLPGGANYGYTF. Here the CDR3 DNA reads TGTGCCAGCCTCCCCGGGGGTGCAAACTATGGCTACACCTTC. This chain joins TRBV6-5 and TRBJ1-2; tentative D call: TRBD1 (5 bases). Trimming shortened V by 8 bases and J by 2 bases, and 15 bases separated the two germline ends. The CDR3 has 14 amino acids. Germline V gene sequence: CDR1 MNHEY, CDR2 SVGAGI.

This chain links TRBV19 with TRBJ2-3, with TRBD2 as a possible D gene (6 bases). V was clipped by 10 bases and J by 5 bases, with 22 bases between them. Looked up from germline, CDR1 is LNHDA and CDR2 is SQIVND (reference sequence). CDR3 size: 15 residues. CDR3: CATVGTVDRRDTQYF. The CDR3 DNA follows: TGTGCCACCGTTGGGACTGTGGACCGGCGAGATACGCAGTATTTT. The variable domain in full, with the rest retrieved from reference TRBV19 and TRBJ2-3, is DGGITQSPKYLFRKEGQNVTLSCEQNLNHDAMYWYRQDPGQGLRLIYYSQIVNDFQKGDIAEGYSVSREKKESFPLTVTSAQKNPTAFYLCATVGTVDRRDTQYFGPGTRLTVL.

CDR3 protein: CASSLEGRIDYEQYF. In nucleotides, the CDR3 is TGCGCCAGCAGCTTGGAAGGGAGGATTGACTACGAGCAGTACTTC. This chain links TRBV5-1 with TRBJ2-7, with a possible D match to TRBD2 (6 bases). The CDR3 spans 15 residues. The germline CDR1 and CDR2 sequences are SGHRS and YFSETQ. Trimming shortened V by 0 bases and J by 3 bases, and 13 bases separated the two germline ends.

The V call is TRBV19, the J call TRBJ1-1, with D possibly matching TRBD1 (5 bases). V dropped 5 bases and J dropped 1 base, with 14 bases sitting between them. Germline V gives CDR1 LNHDA, CDR2 SQIVND (reference sequence). The CDR3 has 15 residues. For the CDR3, the DNA is TGTGCCAGTAGTTATCAGGGATCGAGGAACACTGAAGCTTTCTTT. Its translation: CASSYQGSRNTEAFF.

The rearrangement uses TRBV24-1 and TRBJ2-7; tentatively, D is TRBD1 (6 bases). Germline V gives CDR1 KGHDR, CDR2 SFDVKD. The CDR3 loop spans 14 amino acids. The V end was cut by 5 bases, the J end by 2 bases, with 12 bases between. The CDR3: CATSGPQGPYEQYF. CDR3 DNA sequence: TGTGCCACCAGTGGCCCACAGGGACCCTACGAGCAGTACTTC.

The CDR3 nucleotides are TGTGCCAGCAGCTTATTCGGCTCTGGGGCCAACGTCCTGACTTTC. Residues: CASSLFGSGANVLTF. The V and J genes are TRBV13 and TRBJ2-6; D unclear. Germline CDR1 and CDR2: PRHDT and FYEKMQ (reference sequence). The ends were cut back, 2 bases at V and 0 bases at J, with 5 bases in the middle. The CDR3 has 15 amino acids.

The chain employs TRBV29-1 and TRBJ2-2; 13 nucleotides match TRBD2. V dropped 7 bases and J dropped 3; count of bases not matched to a gene: 8. The CDR3 has 16 amino acids. CDR1 SQVTM and CDR2 ANQGSEA come from the germline V gene. This CDR3 reads CSASRTSGGHTGELFF. The CDR3 nucleotides read TGCAGCGCCTCCAGGACTAGCGGGGGACACACCGGGGAGCTGTTTTTT.

The chain uses TRBV9 and TRBJ1-5; TRBD1 is a possible D gene (5 bases). Looked up from germline, CDR1 is SGDLS and CDR2 is YYNGEE. Deletions cut 4 bases from V and 4 bases from J, with 15 bases between. The CDR3 has 15 amino acids. This chain's CDR3 is CASSPADGGNQPQHF. Written as DNA, the CDR3 is TGTGCCAGCAGCCCAGCGGACGGGGGGAATCAGCCCCAGCATTTT.

In this sample, this clone turned up a few times. The sample has other DNA sequences that encode this CDR3 too. This chain links TRBV5-4 with TRBJ2-7, with D unresolved. The CDR3 runs 12 residues. Trimming removed 2 bases from V and 0 bases from J, with 3 bases in between. Germline-derived CDR1 and CDR2 are SGHNT and YYREEE (reference sequence). The chain's CDR3 is CASSLYSYEQYF. The DNA for the CDR3 is TGTGCCAGCAGCTTATACTCCTACGAGCAGTACTTC.

This clone was seen a few times. This chain uses TRBV19 with TRBJ2-6, with 8 bases that match TRBD1. Germline loops: CDR1 LNHDA, CDR2 SQIVND (reference sequence). V lost 6 bases and J lost 4; bases outside the gene matches: 5. This CDR3 comprises 15 residues. The CDR3 region has the DNA TGTGCCAGTAGGGGCAGGGGGCGCGGGGCCAACGTCCTGACTTTC. It translates to CASRGRGRGANVLTF.

A few counts support this clone. The DNA of the CDR3 is TGCGCCAGCAGCCATCAGACTAGCGGGGTTTACAATGAGCAGTTCTTC. Protein sequence: CASSHQTSGVYNEQFF. This rearrangement joins TRBV4-1 to TRBJ2-1; the match to TRBD2 covers 11 bases. Trimming removed 3 bases from V and 4 bases from J; junction bases left unmatched: 5. The CDR3 has 16 amino acids. Germline CDR1 reads MGHRA; CDR2 reads YSYEKL.

The CDR3 nucleotides are TGTGCCAGCAGCCCACAGGGATCGCGGGAAAAACTGTTTTTT. It translates to CASSPQGSREKLFF. The V call is TRBV5-8, the J call TRBJ1-4; a weak D match, TRBD1 (6 bases). The length of the CDR3 is 14 residues. CDR1 and CDR2 from the germline V gene are SGHTS and YDEGEE. Trimming took 4 bases from V and 8 from J, leaving 15 bases between them.

There are a few counts of this clone. The V gene is TRBV19, the J gene TRBJ1-5; D is possibly TRBD1 (6 bases). CDR1 and CDR2 (germline): LNHDA, SQIVND (reference sequence). Trimming removed 6 bases from V and 5 bases from J, with 11 bases in between. There are 13 residues in the CDR3. CDR3 region: CASSWGGHQPQHF. CDR3 bases: TGTGCCAGTAGCTGGGGGGGCCATCAGCCCCAGCATTTT.